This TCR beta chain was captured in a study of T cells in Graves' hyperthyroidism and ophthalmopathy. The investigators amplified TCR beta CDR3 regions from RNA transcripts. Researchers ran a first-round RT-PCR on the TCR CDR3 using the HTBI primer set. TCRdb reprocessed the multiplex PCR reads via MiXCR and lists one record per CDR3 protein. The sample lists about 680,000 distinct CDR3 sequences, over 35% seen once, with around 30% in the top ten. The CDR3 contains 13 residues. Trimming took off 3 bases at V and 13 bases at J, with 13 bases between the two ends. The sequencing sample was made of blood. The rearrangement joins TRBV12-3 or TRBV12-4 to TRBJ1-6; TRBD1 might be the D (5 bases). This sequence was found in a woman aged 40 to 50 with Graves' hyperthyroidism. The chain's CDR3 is CASSFNSGSPLHF. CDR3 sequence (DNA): TGTGCCAGCAGTTTTAATTCAGGGTCCCCCCTCCACTTT.